The source of this T cell receptor beta chain is a study of early T cells in non-severe SARS-CoV-2 infection. One entry per CDR3 protein, called by TCRdb with MiXCR from the 5' RACE reads. In the table there are 55,000 to 65,000 distinct CDR3 sequences, 10% to 15% of which are singletons. Germline V CDR1 and CDR2: MNHEY, SVGEGT. The CDR3 length is 15 residues. J was trimmed by 0 bases and V by 2 bases; bases with no gene match: 2. The source material was whole blood, sampled at baseline. V usage is TRBV6-2 or TRBV6-3 and J usage is TRBJ2-7; TRBD1 matches 9 bases. This clonotype was sampled from an adult who was a healthcare worker with PCR-confirmed SARS-CoV-2 infection or an uninfected control (not recorded which). CDR3 bases: TGTGCCAGCAGTTACGGGACAGGGAGCTCCTACGAGCAGTACTTC. Protein sequence: CASSYGTGSSYEQYF.